Listed below are T cell receptor beta chains from one sample, sequenced in a study of OX40 agonist ivuxolimab in advanced cancers. Clones were sequenced by immunoSEQ multiplex PCR, and TCRdb holds only the in-frame ones, with some missing. The data hold almost 15,000 clones, with around 80% observed a single time. The specimen comprised CD4+ or CD8+ T cells sorted from blood, sampled in a trial of the OX40 agonist ivuxolimab. These receptors were obtained from an adult with an advanced solid tumor such as melanoma, head and neck, liver or kidney cancer. The conserved cysteine and the conserved F or W are not part of the CDR3 here. Each record gives: V gene, J gene, CDR3 protein.

>TRBV7-3|TRBJ2-1
ASSSQGYYNEQF
>TRBV5-4|TRBJ2-1
ASSLSGRDEQF
>TRBV4-1|TRBJ2-3
ASSQDDLAGGTDTQY
>TRBV29-1|TRBJ2-7
SVEEALDEQY
>TRBV4-2|TRBJ2-3
ASSRTGTSGGTKYSTDTQY
>TRBV11-3|TRBJ1-1
ASSLAGHPGPEAF
>TRBV5-1|TRBJ1-1
ASRSWVDRLNTEAF
>TRBV7-3|TRBJ2-2
ASSSDHPGELF
>TRBV7-6|TRBJ2-7
ASSFRIEGAAEQY
>TRBV18|TRBJ2-7
ASSPPTGWSYEQY
>TRBV19|TRBJ2-2
ASSRDPGELF
>TRBV27|TRBJ1-5
ASGKAGSNQPQH
>TRBV4-1|TRBJ1-1
ASSRGGDIEAF
>TRBV7-9|TRBJ2-5
ASSFRDQETQY
>TRBV7-9|TRBJ2-7
ASSPDATGYEQY
>TRBV4-1|TRBJ2-7
ASSQVRGYEQY
>TRBV18|TRBJ1-1
ASSPQPSLNTEAF
>TRBV4-1|TRBJ2-3
ASSQVGGADTQY
>TRBV27|TRBJ2-2
ASRPRVSNTGELF
>TRBV7-9|TRBJ1-5
ASSNGGFGNQPQH
>TRBV6-5|TRBJ1-1
ASSYSGLGMNTEAF
>TRBV9|TRBJ1-2
ASSGRHGYT
>TRBV5-6|TRBJ2-1
ASSLRSSYNEQF
>TRBV6-6|TRBJ2-1
ASSYETVSYNEQF
>TRBV7-9|TRBJ1-5
ASSLAGTGKQPQH
>TRBV10-3|TRBJ2-3
AISDPDTQY
>TRBV5-1|TRBJ1-1
ASSLASRTEAF
>TRBV5-4|TRBJ2-1
ASSPYSTGNEQF
>TRBV7-6|TRBJ1-3
ASSLFLTEDSGNTIY
>TRBV9|TRBJ1-1
ASSVGDSNTEAF
>TRBV7-6|TRBJ1-1
ASRGLNTEAF
>TRBV5-4|TRBJ1-1
ASSLGGNTEAF
>TRBV9|TRBJ2-3
ASSGGLAGADTQY
>TRBV4-1|TRBJ1-1
ASSQVSGWAEAF
>TRBV11-2|TRBJ1-2
ASSSDPGLLNYGYT
>TRBV29-1|TRBJ1-4
SGYWAGGEKLF
>TRBV27|TRBJ1-5
ASSGDWGAGQPQH
>TRBV27|TRBJ2-1
ASSPQGGGMGNEQF
>TRBV4-3|TRBJ1-5
ASSQVVGEDQPQH
>TRBV5-1|TRBJ1-2
ASSLWGQGSNGYT
>TRBV6-6|TRBJ1-5
ASSPGGLGQPQH
>TRBV4-1|TRBJ1-6
ASSPASGQGADSPLH
>TRBV19|TRBJ2-7
ASSIEGGMSYEQY
>TRBV5-5|TRBJ2-3
ASSLLAPHTDTQY
>TRBV6-1|TRBJ2-5
ASKDPLAETQY
>TRBV30|TRBJ2-7
ACDRVAYEQY
>TRBV5-4|TRBJ1-2
ASSRGYGYT
>TRBV29-1|TRBJ1-1
SVGQGRRAF
>TRBV19|TRBJ1-4
ASTQQAGATNEKLF
>TRBV7-2|TRBJ2-1
ASSSPGLYNEQF
>TRBV6-5|TRBJ2-2
ASSPGTKNTGELF
>TRBV7-3|TRBJ2-1
ASSFGNEQF
>TRBV7-9|TRBJ1-5
ASSPRTGEDQPQH
>TRBV9|TRBJ1-3
ASSVEGRGLGNTIY
>TRBV7-2|TRBJ2-1
ASTPRTTGPHEQF
>TRBV27|TRBJ2-7
ASSPIRQGDYEQY
>TRBV7-9|TRBJ2-7
ASSPEVTYEQY